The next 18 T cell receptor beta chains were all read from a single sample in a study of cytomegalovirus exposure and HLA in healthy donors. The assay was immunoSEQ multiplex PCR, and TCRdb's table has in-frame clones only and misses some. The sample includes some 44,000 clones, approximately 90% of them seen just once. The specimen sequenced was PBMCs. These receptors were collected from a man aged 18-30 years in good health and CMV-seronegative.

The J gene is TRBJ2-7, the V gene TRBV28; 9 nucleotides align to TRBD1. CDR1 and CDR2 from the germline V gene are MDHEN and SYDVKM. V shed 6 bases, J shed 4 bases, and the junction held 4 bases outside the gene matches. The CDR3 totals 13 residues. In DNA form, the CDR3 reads TGTGCCAGCAGAGGACAGGGGCTTTACGAGCAGTACTTC. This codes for CASRGQGLYEQYF.

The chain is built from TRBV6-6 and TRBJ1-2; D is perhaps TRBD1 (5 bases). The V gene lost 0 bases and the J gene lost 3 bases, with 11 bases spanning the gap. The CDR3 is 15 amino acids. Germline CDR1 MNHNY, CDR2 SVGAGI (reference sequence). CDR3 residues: CASSYSQGDYYGYTF. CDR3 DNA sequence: TGTGCCAGCAGTTACTCGCAGGGCGACTACTATGGCTACACCTTC.

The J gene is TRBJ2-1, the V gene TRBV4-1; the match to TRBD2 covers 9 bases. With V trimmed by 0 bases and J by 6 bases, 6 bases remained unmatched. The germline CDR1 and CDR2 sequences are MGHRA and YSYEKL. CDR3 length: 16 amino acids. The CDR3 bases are TGCGCCAGCAGCCAAGAAGAGATAGCGGGAGTCAATGAGCAGTTCTTC. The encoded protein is CASSQEEIAGVNEQFF.

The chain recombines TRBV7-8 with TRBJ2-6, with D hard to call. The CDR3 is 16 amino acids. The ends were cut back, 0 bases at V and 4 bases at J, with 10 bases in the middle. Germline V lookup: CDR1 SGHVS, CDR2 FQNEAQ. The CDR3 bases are TGTGCCAGCAGCTTAGCTAGTTCTACCGGGGCCAACGTCCTGACTTTC. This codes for CASSLASSTGANVLTF. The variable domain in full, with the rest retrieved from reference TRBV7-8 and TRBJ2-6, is GAGVSQSPRYKVAKRGQDVALRCDPISGHVSLFWYQQALGQGPEFLTYFQNEAQLDKSGLPSDRFFAERPEGSVSTLKIQRTQQEDSAVYLCASSLASSTGANVLTFGAGSRLTVL.

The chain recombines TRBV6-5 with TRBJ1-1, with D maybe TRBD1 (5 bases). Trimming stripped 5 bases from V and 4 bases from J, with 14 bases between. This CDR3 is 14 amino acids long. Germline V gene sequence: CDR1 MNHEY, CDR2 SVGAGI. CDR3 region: CASSDRREGTEAFF. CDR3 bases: TGTGCCAGCAGTGACAGAAGGGAAGGCACTGAAGCTTTCTTT.

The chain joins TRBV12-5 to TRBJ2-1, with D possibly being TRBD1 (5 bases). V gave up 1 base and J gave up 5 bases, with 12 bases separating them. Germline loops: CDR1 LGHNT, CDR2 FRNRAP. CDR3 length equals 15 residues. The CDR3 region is CASGLGRGMDNEQFF. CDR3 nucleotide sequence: TGTGCTAGTGGTTTGGGTAGGGGTATGGACAATGAGCAGTTCTTC.

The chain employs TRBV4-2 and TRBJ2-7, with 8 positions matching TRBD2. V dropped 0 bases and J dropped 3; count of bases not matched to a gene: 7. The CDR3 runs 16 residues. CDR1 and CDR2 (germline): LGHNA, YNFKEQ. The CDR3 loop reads CASSQEGSGGHYEQYF. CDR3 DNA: TGTGCCAGCAGCCAAGAAGGCTCGGGAGGGCACTACGAGCAGTACTTC.

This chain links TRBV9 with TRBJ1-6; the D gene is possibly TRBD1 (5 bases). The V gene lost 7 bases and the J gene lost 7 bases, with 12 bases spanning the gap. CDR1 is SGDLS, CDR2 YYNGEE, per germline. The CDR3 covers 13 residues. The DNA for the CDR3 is TGTGCCAGCGGGCGGGGGTGGAATTCACCCCTCCACTTT. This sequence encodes CASGRGWNSPLHF.

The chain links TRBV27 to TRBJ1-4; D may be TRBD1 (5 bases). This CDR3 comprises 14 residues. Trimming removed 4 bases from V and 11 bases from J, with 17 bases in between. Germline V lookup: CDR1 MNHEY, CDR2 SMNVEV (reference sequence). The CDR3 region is CASSWGPQSGKLFF. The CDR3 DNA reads TGTGCCAGCAGTTGGGGCCCCCAATCTGGGAAACTGTTTTTT.

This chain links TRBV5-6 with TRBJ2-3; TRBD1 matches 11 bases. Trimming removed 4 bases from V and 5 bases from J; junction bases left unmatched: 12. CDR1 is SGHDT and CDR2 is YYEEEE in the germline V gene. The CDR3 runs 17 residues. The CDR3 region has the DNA TGTGCCAGCAGCCCTGCTGGGACAGGGGGTTTAGTAGATACGCAGTATTTT. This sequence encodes CASSPAGTGGLVDTQYF.

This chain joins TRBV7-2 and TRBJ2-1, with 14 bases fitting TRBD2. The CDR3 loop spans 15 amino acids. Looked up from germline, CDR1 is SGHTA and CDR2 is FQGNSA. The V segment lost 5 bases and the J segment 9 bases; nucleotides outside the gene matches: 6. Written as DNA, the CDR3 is TGTGCCAGCAGCGAGACTAGCGGGAGGGCGGTTGAGCAGTTCTTC. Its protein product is CASSETSGRAVEQFF.

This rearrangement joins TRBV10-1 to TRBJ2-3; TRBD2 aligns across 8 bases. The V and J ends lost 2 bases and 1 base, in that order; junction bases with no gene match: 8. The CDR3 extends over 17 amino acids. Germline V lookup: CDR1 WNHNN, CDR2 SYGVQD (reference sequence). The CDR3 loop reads CASSEPRSGGGTDTQYF. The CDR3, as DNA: TGCGCCAGCAGTGAGCCCCGTTCGGGGGGGGGCACAGATACGCAGTATTTT.

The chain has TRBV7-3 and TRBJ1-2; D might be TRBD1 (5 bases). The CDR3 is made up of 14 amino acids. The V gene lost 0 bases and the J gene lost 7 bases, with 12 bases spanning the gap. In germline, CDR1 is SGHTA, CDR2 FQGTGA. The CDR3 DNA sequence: TGTGCCAGCAGCTTAACGCCAGGGACTGGTGGCTACACCTTC. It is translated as CASSLTPGTGGYTF.

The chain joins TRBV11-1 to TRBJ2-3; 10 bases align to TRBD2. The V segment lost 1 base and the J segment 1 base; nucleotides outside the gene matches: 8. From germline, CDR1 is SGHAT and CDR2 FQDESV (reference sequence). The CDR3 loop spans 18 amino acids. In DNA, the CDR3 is TGTGCCAGCAGCTTAGGAGGTTTAGCGGGGGGCGGCACAGATACGCAGTATTTT. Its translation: CASSLGGLAGGGTDTQYF.

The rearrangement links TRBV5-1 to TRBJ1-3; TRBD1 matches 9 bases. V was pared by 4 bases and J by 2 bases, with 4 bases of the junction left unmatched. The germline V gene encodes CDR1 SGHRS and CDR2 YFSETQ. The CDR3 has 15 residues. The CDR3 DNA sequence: TGCGCCAGCAGCAACAGGACAGGGGCTGGAAACACCATATATTTT. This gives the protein CASSNRTGAGNTIYF.

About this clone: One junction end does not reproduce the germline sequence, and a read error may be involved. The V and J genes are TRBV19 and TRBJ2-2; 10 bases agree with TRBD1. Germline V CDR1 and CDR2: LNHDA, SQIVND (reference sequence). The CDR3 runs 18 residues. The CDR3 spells CVSSILLGDRGHTGELFF. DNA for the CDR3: TGTGTCAGTAGTATTTTATTAGGGGACAGGGGTCACACCGGGGAGCTGTTTTTT. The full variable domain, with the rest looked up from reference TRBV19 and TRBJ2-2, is DGGITQSPKYLFRKEGQNVTLSCEQNLNHDAMYWYRQDPGQGLRLIYYSQIVNDFQKGDIAEGYSVSREKKESFPLTVTSAQKNPTAFYLCVSSILLGDRGHTGELFFGEGSRLTVL.

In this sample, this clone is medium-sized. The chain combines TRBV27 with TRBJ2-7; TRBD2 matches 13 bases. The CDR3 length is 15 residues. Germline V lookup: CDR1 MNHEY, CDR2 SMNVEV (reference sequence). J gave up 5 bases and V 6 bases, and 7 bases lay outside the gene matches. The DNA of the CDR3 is TGTGCCAGCAGCTTAACCGGGACTAGCGGGGACGAGCAGTACTTC. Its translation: CASSLTGTSGDEQYF.

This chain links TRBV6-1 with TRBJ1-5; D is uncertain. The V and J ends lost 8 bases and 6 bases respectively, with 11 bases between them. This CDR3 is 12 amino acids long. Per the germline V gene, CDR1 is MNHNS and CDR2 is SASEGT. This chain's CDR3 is CASGRDSQPQHF. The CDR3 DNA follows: TGTGCCAGCGGACGGGATAGTCAGCCCCAGCATTTT.